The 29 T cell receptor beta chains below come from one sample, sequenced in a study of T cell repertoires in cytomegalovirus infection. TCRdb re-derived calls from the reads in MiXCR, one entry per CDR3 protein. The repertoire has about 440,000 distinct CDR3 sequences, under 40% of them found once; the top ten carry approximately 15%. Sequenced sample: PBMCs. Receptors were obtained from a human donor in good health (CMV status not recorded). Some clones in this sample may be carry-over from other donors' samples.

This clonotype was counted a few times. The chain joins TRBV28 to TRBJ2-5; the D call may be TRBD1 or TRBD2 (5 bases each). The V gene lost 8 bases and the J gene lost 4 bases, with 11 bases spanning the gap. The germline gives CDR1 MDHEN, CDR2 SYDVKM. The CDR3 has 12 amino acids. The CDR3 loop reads CASQYGTETQYF. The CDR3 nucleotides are TGTGCCAGCCAATATGGGACAGAGACCCAGTACTTC.

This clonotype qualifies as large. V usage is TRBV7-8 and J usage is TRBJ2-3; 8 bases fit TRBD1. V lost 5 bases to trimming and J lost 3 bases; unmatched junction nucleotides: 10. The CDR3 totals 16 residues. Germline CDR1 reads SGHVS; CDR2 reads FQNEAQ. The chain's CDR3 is CASSTRTGQGTDTQYF. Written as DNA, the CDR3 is TGTGCCAGCAGCACTCGGACAGGGCAGGGGACAGATACGCAGTATTTT.

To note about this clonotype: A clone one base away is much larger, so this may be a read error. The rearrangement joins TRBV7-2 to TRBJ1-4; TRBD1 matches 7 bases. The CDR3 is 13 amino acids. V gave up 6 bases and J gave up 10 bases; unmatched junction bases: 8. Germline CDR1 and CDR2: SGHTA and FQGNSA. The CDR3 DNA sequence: TGTGCCAGCAGACGGGACAGTCATGTAAAACTGTTTTTT. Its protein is CASRRDSHVKLFF.

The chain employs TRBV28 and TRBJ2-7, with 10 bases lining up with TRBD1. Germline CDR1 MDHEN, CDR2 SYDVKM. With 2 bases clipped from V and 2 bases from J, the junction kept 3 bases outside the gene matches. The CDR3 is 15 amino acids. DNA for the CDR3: TGTGCCAGCAGTTTACTAGGACAGGGGGCCTACGAGCAGTACTTC. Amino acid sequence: CASSLLGQGAYEQYF.

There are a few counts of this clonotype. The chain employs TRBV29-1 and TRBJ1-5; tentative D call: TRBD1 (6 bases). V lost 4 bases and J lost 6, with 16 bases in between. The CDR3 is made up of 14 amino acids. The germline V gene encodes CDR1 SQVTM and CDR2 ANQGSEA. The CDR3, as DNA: TGCAGCGTTGGATCAGGGGAATCAGGTCAGCCCCAGCATTTT. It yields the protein CSVGSGESGQPQHF. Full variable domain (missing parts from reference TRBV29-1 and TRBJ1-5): SAVISQKPSRDICQRGTSLTIQCQVDSQVTMMFWYRQQPGQSLTLIATANQGSEATYESGFVIDKFPISRPNLTFSTLTVSNMSPEDSSIYLCSVGSGESGQPQHFGDGTRLSIL.

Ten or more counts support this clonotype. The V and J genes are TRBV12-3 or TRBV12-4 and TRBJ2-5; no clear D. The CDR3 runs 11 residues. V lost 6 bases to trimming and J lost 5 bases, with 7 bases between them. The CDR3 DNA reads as TGTGCCAGCAGCTTGAGGGAGACCCAGTACTTC. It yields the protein CASSLRETQYF.

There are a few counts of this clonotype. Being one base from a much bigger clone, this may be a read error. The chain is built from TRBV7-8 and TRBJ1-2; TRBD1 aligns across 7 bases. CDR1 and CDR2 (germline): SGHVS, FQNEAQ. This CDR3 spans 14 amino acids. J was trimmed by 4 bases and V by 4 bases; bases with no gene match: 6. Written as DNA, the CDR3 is TGTGCCAGCAGCTCGGGACAGTGCGGCTATGGCTACACCTTC. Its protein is CASSSGQCGYGYTF.

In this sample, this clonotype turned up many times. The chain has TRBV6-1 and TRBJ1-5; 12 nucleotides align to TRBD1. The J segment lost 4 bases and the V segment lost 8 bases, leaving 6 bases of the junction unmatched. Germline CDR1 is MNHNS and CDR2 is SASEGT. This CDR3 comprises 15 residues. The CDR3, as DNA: TGTGCCAGCTCTCGGGACAGGGGGCGGAATCAGCCCCAGCATTTT. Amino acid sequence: CASSRDRGRNQPQHF.

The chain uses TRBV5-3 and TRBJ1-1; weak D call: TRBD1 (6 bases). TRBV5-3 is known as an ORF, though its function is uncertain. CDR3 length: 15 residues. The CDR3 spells CVSSFPTGSNTEAFF. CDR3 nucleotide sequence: TGTGTCAGCAGCTTCCCGACAGGTTCGAACACTGAAGCTTTCTTT.

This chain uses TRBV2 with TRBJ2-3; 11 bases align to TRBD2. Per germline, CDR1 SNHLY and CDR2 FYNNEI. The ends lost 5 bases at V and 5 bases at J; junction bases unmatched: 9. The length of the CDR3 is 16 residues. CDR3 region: CASSFPTSGGRDTQYF. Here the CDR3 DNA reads TGTGCCAGCAGTTTCCCCACTAGCGGGGGTAGAGATACGCAGTATTTT.

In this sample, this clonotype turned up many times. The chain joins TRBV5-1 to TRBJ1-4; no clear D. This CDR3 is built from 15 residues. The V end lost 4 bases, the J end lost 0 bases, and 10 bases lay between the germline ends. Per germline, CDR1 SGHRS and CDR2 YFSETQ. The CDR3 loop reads CASSETFATNEKLFF. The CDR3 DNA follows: TGCGCCAGCAGCGAGACATTTGCAACTAATGAAAAACTGTTTTTT.

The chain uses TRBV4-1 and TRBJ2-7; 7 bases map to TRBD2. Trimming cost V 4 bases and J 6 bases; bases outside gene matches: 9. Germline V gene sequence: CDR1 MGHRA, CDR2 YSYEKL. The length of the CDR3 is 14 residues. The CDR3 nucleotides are TGCGCCAGCAGCCGAGGCGGGAGCCTCGGCGAGCAGTACTTC. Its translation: CASSRGGSLGEQYF.

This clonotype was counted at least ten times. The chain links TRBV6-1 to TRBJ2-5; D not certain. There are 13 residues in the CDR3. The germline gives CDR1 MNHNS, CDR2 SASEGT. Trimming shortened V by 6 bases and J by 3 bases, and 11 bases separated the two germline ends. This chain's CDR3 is CASSPLDKETQYF. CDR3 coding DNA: TGTGCCAGCAGCCCCCTAGATAAAGAGACCCAGTACTTC.

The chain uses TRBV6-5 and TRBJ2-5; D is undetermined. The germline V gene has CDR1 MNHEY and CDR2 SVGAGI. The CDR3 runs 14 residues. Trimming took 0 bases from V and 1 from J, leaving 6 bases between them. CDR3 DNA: TGTGCCAGCAGTTACTCTATCGGCCAAGAGACCCAGTACTTC. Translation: CASSYSIGQETQYF.

CDR3 DNA sequence: TGCAGCGTTCTTCGATCGGCGGTCGGGGAGACCCAGTACTTC. Translation gives CSVLRSAVGETQYF. The chain has TRBV29-1 and TRBJ2-5; the D is unclear. Germline CDR1 reads SQVTM; CDR2 reads ANQGSEA. V dropped 5 bases and J dropped 5 bases, with 18 bases sitting between them. This CDR3 contains 14 residues.

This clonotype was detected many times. CDR3 in DNA: TGTGCCAGCGGTGACAGGGGGCTCTCCTACGAGCAGTACTTC. Protein: CASGDRGLSYEQYF. The J gene is TRBJ2-7, the V gene TRBV7-8, with TRBD1 matching 10 bases. This CDR3 comprises 14 residues. The germline V gene has CDR1 SGHVS and CDR2 FQNEAQ. The trim removed 8 bases at V and 0 bases at J, leaving 4 bases unmatched. Complete variable domain (other parts from reference TRBV7-8 and TRBJ2-7): GAGVSQSPRYKVAKRGQDVALRCDPISGHVSLFWYQQALGQGPEFLTYFQNEAQLDKSGLPSDRFFAERPEGSVSTLKIQRTQQEDSAVYLCASGDRGLSYEQYFGPGTRLTVT.

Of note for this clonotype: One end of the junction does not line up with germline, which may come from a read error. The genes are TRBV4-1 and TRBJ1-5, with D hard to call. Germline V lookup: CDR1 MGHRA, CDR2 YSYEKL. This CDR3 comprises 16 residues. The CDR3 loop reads CASSQGSGTQNQPPHF. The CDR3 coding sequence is TGCGCCAGCAGCCAAGGGTCAGGAACACAGAATCAGCCCCCGCATTTT.

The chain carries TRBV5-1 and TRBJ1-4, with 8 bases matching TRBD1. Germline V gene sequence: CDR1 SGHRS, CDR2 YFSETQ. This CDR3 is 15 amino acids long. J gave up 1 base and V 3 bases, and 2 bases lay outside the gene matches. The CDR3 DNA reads TGCGCCAGCAGCTCGACAGGGGTAACTAATGAAAAACTGTTTTTT. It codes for CASSSTGVTNEKLFF.

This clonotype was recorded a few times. The CDR3 DNA reads as TGCGCCAGCAGCTTGTCGGTTTGGCAGGGGATAGCGGGGGGGCCGAAAGATACGCAGTATTTT. Protein: CASSLSVWQGIAGGPKDTQYF. The chain uses TRBV5-1 and TRBJ2-3; TRBD2 matches 11 bases. CDR3 size: 21 residues. Germline V lookup: CDR1 SGHRS, CDR2 YFSETQ. Trimming at V came to 1 base and at J to 5 bases, leaving 21 bases not matched to a gene. Drawing the rest from reference TRBV5-1 and TRBJ2-3, the complete variable domain is KAGVTQTPRYLIKTRGQQVTLSCSPISGHRSVSWYQQTPGQGLQFLFEYFSETQRNKGNFPGRFSGRQFSNSRSEMNVSTLELGDSALYLCASSLSVWQGIAGGPKDTQYFGPGTRLTVL.

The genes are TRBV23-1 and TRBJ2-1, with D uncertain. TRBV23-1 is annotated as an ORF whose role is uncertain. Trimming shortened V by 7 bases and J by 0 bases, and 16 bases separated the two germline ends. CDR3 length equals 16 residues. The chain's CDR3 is CASTTPRVSSYNEQFF. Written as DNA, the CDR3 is TGCGCCAGCACCACACCCCGGGTTAGCTCCTACAATGAGCAGTTCTTC.

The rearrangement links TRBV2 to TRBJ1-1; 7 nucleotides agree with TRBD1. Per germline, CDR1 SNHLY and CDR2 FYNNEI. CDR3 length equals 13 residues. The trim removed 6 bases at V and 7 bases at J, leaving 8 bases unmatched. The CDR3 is CASRGDSSVEAFF. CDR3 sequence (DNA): TGTGCCAGCAGGGGGGACAGTTCGGTTGAAGCTTTCTTT.

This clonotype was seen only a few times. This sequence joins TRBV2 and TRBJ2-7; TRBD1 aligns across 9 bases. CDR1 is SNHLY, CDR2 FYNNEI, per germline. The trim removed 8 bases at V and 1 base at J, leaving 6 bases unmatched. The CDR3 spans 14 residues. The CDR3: CASQGQGGSYEQYF. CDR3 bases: TGTGCCAGCCAGGGACAGGGAGGATCCTACGAGCAGTACTTC.

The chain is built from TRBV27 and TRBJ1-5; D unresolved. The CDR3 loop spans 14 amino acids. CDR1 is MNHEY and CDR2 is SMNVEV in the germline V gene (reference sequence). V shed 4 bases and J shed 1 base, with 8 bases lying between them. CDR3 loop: CASSWGGSNQPQHF. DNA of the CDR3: TGTGCCAGCAGTTGGGGTGGAAGCAATCAGCCCCAGCATTTT.

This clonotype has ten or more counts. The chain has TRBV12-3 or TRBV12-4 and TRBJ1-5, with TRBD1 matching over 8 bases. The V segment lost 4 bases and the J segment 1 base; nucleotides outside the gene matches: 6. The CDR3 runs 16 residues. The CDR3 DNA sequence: TGTGCCAGCAGTTCGTCATCAGGGGGCAGCAATCAGCCCCAGCATTTT. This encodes CASSSSSGGSNQPQHF.

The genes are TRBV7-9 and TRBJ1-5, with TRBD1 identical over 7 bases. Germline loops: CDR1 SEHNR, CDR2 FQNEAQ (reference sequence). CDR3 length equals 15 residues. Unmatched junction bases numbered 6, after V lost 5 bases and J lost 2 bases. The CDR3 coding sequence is TGTGCCAGCAGCCACGGGACAGCCGGCAATCAGCCCCAGCATTTT. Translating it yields CASSHGTAGNQPQHF.

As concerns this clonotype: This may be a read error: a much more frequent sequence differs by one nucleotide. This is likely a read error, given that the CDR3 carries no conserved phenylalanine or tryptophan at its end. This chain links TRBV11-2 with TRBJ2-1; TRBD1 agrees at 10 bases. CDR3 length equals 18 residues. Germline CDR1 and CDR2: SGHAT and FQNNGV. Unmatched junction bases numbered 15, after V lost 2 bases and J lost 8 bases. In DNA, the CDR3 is TGTGCCAGCAGCTTATTTTTAAGCGGGACAGGGGTCTCCCATGAGCAGTTCTTG. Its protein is CASSLFLSGTGVSHEQFL.

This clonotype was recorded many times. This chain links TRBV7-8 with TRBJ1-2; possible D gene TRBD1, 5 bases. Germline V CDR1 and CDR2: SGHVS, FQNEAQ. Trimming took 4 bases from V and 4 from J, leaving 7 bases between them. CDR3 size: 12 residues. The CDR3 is CASSSDSYGYTF. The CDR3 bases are TGTGCCAGCAGCTCCGACAGCTATGGCTACACCTTC.

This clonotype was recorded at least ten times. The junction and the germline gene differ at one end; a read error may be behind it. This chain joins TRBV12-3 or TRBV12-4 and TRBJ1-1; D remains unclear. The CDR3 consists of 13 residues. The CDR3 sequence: CASSLASDTEAFF. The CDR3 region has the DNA TGTGCCAGCAGTTTAGCGAGCGACACAGAAGCTTTCTTT.

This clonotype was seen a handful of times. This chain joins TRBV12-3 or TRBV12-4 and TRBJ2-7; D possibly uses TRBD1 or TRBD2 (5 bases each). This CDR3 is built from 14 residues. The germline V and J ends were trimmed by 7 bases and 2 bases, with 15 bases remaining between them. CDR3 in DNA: TGTGCCAGCAACCTCCGGGGCTTGGCCTACGAGCAGTACTTC. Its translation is CASNLRGLAYEQYF.